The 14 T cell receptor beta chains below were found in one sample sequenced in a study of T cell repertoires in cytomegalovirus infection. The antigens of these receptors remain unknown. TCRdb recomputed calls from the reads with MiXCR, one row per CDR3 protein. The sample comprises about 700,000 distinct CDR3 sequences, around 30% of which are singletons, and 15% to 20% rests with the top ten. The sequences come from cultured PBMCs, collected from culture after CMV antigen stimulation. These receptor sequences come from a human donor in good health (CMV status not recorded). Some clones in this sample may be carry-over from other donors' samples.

The CDR3 nucleotides read TGTGCCAGCAGTTTAAGCCTTTACACTGAAGCTTTCTTT. It specifies CASSLSLYTEAFF. V and J are TRBV12-3 or TRBV12-4 and TRBJ1-1; no clear D gene. The CDR3 is 13 residues long. The V and J ends lost 2 bases and 3 bases respectively, with 7 bases between them.

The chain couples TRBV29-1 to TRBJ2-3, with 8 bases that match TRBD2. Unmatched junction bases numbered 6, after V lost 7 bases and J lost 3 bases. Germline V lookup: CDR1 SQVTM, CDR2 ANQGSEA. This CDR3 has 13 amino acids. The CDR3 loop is CSGRGGHTDTQYF. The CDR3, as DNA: TGCAGCGGACGGGGGGGCCATACAGATACGCAGTATTTT.

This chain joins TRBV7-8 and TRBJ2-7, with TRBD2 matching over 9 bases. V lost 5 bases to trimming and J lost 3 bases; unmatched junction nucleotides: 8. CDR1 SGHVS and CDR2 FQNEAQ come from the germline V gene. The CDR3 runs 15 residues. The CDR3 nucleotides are TGTGCCAGCAGCCGTCCCGGCGGGGGGGGCTACGAGCAGTACTTC. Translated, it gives CASSRPGGGGYEQYF.

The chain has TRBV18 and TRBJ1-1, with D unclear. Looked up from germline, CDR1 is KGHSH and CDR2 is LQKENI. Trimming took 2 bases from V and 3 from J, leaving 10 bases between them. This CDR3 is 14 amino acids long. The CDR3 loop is CASSPISADTEAFF. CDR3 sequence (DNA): TGTGCCAGCTCACCAATTTCGGCTGACACTGAAGCTTTCTTT.

This CDR3 reads CSANGHQDEKLFF. DNA for the CDR3: TGCAGTGCTAACGGACATCAGGATGAAAAACTGTTTTTT. The chain links TRBV20-1 to TRBJ1-4; D perhaps matches TRBD1 (5 bases). Germline loops: CDR1 DFQATT, CDR2 SNEGSKA (reference sequence). The CDR3 is 13 amino acids. The ends were cut back, 4 bases at V and 6 bases at J, with 12 bases in the middle.

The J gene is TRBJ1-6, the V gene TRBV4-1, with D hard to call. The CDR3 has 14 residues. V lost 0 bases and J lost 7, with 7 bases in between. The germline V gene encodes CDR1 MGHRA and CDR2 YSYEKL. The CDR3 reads CASSQEGLNSPLHF. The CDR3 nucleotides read TGCGCCAGCAGCCAAGAAGGGCTAAATTCACCCCTCCACTTT.

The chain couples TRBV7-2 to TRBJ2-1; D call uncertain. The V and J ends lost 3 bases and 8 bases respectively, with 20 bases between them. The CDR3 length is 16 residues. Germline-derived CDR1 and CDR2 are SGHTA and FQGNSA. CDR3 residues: CASSLVSMGGGDEQFF. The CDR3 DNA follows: TGTGCCAGCAGCTTGGTCTCGATGGGCGGTGGCGATGAGCAGTTCTTC.

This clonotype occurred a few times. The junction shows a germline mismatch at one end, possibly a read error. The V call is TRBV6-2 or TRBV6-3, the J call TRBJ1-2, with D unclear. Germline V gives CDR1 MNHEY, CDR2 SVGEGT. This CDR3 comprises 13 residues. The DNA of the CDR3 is TGTGCCAGCAGTTACGCGGGGAACTACGGCTACACCTTC. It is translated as CASSYAGNYGYTF.

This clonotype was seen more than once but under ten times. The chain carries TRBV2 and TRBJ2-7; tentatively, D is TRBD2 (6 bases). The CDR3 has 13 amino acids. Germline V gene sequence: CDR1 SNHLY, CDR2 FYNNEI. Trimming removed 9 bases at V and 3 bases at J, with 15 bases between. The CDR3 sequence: CARGDLYNYEQYF. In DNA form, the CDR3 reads TGTGCCAGGGGGGACTTATATAACTACGAGCAGTACTTC.

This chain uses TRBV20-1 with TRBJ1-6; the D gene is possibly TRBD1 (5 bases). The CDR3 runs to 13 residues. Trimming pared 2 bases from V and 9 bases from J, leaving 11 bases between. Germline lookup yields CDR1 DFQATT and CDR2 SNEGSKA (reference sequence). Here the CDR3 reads CSARRRGGSPLHF. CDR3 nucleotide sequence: TGCAGTGCTAGACGGCGGGGGGGTTCACCCCTCCACTTT.

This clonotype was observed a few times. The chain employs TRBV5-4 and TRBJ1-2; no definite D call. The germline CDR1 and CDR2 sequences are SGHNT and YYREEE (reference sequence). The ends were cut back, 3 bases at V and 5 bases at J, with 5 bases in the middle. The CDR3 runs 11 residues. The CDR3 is CASSSLYGYTF. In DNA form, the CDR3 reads TGTGCCAGCAGCTCGTTATATGGCTACACCTTC. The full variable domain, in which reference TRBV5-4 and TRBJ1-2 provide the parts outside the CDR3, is ETGVTQSPTHLIKTRGQQVTLRCSSQSGHNTVSWYQQALGQGPQFIFQYYREEENGRGNFPPRFSGLQFPNYSSELNVNALELDDSALYLCASSSLYGYTFGSGTRLTVV.

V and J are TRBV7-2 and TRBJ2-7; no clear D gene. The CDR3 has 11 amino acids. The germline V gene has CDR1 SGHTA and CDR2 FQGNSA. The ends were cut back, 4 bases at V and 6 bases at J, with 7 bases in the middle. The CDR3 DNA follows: TGTGCCAGCAGCTCGCCTGGCGAGCAGTACTTC. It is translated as CASSSPGEQYF.

The CDR3 spells CASSLSARELGNGYTF. In DNA, the CDR3 is TGCGCCAGCAGCCTCTCCGCCCGCGAGCTGGGGAATGGCTACACCTTC. The gene calls are TRBV4-3 and TRBJ1-2; D is undetermined. The germline V gene has CDR1 LGHNA and CDR2 YSLEER. V gave up 4 bases and J gave up 6 bases, with 21 bases separating them. The CDR3 contains 16 residues.

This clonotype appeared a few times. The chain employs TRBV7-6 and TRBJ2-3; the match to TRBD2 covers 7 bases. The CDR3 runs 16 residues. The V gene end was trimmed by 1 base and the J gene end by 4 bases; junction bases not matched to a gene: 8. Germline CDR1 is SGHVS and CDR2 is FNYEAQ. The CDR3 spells CASSLGSRGNSDTQYF. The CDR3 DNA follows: TGTGCCAGCAGCTTAGGTTCGCGGGGGAACTCAGATACGCAGTATTTT.